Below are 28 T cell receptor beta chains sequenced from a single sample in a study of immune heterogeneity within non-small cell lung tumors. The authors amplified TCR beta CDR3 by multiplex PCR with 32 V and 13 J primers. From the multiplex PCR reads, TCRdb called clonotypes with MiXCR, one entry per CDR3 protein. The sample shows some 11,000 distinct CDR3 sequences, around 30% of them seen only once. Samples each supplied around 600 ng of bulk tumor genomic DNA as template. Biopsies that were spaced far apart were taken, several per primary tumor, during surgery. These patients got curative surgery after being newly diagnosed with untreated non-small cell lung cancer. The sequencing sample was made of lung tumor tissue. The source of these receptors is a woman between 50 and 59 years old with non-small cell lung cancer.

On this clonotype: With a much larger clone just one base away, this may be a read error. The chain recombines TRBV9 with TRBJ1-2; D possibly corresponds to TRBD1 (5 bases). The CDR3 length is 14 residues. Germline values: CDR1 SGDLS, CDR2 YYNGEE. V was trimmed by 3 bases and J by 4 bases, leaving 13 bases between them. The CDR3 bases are TGTGCCAGCAGCGAGGGACGGGTGACCTATGGCTACACCTTC. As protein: CASSEGRVTYGYTF.

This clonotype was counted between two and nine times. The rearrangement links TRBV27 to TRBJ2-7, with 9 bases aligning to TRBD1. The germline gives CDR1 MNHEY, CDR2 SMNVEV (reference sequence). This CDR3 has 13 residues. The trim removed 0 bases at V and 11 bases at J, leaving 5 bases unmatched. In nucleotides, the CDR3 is TGTGCCAGCAGTTTATCAACAGGGGGCCATGAGTACTTC. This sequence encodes CASSLSTGGHEYF.

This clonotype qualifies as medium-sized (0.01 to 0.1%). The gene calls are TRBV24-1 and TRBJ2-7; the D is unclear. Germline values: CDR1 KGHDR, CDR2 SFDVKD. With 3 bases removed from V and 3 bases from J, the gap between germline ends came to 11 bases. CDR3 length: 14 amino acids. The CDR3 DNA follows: TGTGCCACCAGTGATAACGCCAGGCACTACGAGCAGTACTTC. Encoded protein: CATSDNARHYEQYF.

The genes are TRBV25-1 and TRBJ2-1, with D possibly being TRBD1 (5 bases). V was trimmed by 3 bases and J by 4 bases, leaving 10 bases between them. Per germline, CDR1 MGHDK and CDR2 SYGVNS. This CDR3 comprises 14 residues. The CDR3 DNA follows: TGTGCCAGCAGTGACCCGACAGCGTACAATGAGCAGTTCTTC. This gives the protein CASSDPTAYNEQFF.

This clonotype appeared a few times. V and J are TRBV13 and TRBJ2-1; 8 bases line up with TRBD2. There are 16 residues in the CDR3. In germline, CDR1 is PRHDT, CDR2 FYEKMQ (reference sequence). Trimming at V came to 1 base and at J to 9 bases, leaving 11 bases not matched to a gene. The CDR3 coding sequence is TGTGCCAGCAGCTTAGCGCAGCCGGGGGGGGCGGGTGAGCAGTTCTTC. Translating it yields CASSLAQPGGAGEQFF.

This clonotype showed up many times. CDR3 amino acids: CAISEGVALSSYNEQFF. CDR3 coding DNA: TGTGCCATCAGTGAGGGTGTAGCGCTGAGCTCCTACAATGAGCAGTTCTTC. The chain uses TRBV10-3 and TRBJ2-1, with TRBD2 as a possible D gene (5 bases). V was clipped by 2 bases and J by 0 bases, with 14 bases between them. The CDR3 has 17 residues. Germline values: CDR1 ENHRY, CDR2 SYGVKD.

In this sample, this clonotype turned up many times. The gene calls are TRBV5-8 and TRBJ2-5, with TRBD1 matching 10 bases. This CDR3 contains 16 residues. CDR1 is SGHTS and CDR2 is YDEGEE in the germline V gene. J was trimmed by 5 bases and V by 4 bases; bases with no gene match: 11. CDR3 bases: TGTGCCAGCAGCCAATGGGACAGGGGAGGTCGGGAGACCCAGTACTTC. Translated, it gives CASSQWDRGGRETQYF.

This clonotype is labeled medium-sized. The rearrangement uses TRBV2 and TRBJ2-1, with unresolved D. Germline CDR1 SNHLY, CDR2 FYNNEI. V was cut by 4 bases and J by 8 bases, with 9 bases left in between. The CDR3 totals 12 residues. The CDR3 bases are TGTGCCAGCAGTGGGGGTCAGGATGAGCAGTTCTTC. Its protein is CASSGGQDEQFF.

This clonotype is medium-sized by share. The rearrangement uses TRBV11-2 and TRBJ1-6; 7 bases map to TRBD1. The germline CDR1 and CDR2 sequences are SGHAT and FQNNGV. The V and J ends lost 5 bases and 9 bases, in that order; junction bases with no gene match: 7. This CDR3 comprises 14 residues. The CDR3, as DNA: TGTGCCAGCAGCCCACAGGGGACCTTTTCACCCCTCCACTTT. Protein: CASSPQGTFSPLHF. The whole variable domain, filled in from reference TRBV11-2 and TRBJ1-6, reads EAGVAQSPRYKIIEKRQSVAFWCNPISGHATLYWYQQILGQGPKLLIQFQNNGVVDDSQLPKDRFSAERLKGVDSTLKIQPAKLEDSAVYLCASSPQGTFSPLHFGNGTRLTVT.

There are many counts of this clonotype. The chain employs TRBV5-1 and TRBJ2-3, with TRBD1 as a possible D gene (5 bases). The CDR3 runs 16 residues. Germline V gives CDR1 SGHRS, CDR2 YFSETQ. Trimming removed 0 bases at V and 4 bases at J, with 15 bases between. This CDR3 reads CASSLEQAVRADTQYF. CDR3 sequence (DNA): TGCGCCAGCAGCTTGGAACAGGCCGTAAGGGCAGATACGCAGTATTTT.

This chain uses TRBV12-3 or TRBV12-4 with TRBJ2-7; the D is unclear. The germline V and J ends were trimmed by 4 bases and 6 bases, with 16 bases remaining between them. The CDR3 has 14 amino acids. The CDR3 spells CASSSRPQVGEQYF. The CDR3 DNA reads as TGTGCCAGCAGTTCACGCCCCCAGGTTGGCGAGCAGTACTTC.

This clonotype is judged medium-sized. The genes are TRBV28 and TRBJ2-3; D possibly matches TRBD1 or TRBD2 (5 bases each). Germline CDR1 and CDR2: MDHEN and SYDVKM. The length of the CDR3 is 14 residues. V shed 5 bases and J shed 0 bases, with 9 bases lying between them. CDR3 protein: CASSRWDSTDTQYF. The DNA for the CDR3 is TGTGCCAGCAGTAGGTGGGACAGCACAGATACGCAGTATTTT.

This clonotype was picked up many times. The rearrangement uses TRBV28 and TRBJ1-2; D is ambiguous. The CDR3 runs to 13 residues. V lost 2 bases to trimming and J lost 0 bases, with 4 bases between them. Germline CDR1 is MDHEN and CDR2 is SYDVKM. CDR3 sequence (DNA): TGTGCCAGCAGTTTAAATCCTAACTATGGCTACACCTTC. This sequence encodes CASSLNPNYGYTF.

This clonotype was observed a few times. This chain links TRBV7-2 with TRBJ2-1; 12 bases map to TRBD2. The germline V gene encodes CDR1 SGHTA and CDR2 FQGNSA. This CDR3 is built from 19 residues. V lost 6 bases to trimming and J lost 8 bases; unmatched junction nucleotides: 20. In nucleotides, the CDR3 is TGTGCCAGCAGGCAGACCCTAGCGGGGGGGATTCGGACACAGGATGAGCAGTTCTTC. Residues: CASRQTLAGGIRTQDEQFF.

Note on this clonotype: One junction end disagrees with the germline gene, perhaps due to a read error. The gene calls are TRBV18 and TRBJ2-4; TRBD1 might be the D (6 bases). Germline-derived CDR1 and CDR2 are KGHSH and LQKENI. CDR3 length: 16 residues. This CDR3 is CASPPFGTRAGNIQYF. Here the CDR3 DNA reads TGTGCCAGCCCACCATTCGGGACAAGGGCGGGTAACATTCAGTACTTC. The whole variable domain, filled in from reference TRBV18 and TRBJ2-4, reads NAGVMQNPRHLVRRRGQEARLRCSPMKGHSHVYWYRQLPEEGLKFMVYLQKENIIDESGMPKERFSAEFPKEGPSILRIQQVVRGDSAAYFCASPPFGTRAGNIQYFGAGTRLSVL.

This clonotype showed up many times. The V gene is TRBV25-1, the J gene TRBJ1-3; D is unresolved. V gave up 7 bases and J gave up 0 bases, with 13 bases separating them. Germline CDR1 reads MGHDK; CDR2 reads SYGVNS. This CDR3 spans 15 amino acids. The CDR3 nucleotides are TGTGCCAGCACCTCCGGACTTAGCTCTGGAAACACCATATATTTT. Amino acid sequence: CASTSGLSSGNTIYF.

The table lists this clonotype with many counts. In nucleotides, the CDR3 is TGTGCCAGCACCAGTGAGGGGAGGGCCAACATTCAGTACTTC. This gives the protein CASTSEGRANIQYF. The chain uses TRBV6-1 and TRBJ2-4; 7 nucleotides line up with TRBD2. This CDR3 is 14 amino acids long. The germline gives CDR1 MNHNS, CDR2 SASEGT. V dropped 7 bases and J dropped 7; count of bases not matched to a gene: 10.

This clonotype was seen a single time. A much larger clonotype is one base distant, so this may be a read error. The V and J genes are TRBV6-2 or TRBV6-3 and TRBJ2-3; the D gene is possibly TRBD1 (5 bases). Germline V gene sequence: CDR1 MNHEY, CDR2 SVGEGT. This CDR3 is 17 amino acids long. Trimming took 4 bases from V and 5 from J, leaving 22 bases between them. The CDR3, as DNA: TGTGCCAGCAGTTTACTCAGGACAAGTCGATCAAAAGATACGCAGTATTTT. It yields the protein CASSLLRTSRSKDTQYF.

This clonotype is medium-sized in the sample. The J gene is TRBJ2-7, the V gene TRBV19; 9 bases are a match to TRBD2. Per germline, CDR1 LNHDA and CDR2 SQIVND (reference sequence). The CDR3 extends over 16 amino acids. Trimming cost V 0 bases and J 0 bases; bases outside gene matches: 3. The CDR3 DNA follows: TGTGCCAGTAGTATAGATCATAGCGGGAGCTCCTACGAGCAGTACTTC. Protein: CASSIDHSGSSYEQYF. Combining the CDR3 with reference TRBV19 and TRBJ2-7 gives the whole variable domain DGGITQSPKYLFRKEGQNVTLSCEQNLNHDAMYWYRQDPGQGLRLIYYSQIVNDFQKGDIAEGYSVSREKKESFPLTVTSAQKNPTAFYLCASSIDHSGSSYEQYFGPGTRLTVT.

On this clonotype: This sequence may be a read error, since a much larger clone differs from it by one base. The CDR3 loop reads CARSWQNTQYF. CDR3 DNA sequence: TGCGCCAGAAGCTGGCAGAATACGCAGTATTTT. This chain uses TRBV5-1 with TRBJ2-3; D is unresolved. This CDR3 has 11 amino acids. From germline, CDR1 is SGHRS and CDR2 YFSETQ.

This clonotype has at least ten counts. The CDR3 protein is CAISEKGQGTRDRKQRYYGYTF. The CDR3 DNA reads as TGTGCCATCAGTGAGAAGGGACAAGGGACCCGGGACAGGAAACAGAGATACTATGGCTACACCTTC. The V call is TRBV10-3, the J call TRBJ1-2; 8 nucleotides line up with TRBD1. With V trimmed by 2 bases and J by 3 bases, 26 bases remained unmatched. CDR3 length: 22 amino acids. The V gene's germline CDR1 is ENHRY and CDR2 SYGVKD.

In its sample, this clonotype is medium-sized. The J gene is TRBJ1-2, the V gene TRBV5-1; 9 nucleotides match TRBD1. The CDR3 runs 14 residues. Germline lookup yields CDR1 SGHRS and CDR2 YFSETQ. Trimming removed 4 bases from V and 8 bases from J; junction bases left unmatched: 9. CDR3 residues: CASSPAGQGMGYTF. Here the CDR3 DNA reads TGCGCCAGCAGCCCGGCCGGACAGGGGATGGGCTACACCTTC.

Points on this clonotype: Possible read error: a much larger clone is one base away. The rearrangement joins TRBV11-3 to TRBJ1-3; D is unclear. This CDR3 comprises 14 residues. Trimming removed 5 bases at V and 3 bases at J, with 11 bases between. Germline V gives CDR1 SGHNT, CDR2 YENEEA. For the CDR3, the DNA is TGTGCCAGCAGCCAGTCCCGCGGTGGAAACACCATATATTTT. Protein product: CASSQSRGGNTIYF. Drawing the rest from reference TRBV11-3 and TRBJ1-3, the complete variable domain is EAGVVQSPRYKIIEKKQPVAFWCNPISGHNTLYWYLQNLGQGPELLIRYENEEAVDDSQLPKDRFSAERLKGVDSTLKIQPAELGDSAVYLCASSQSRGGNTIYFGEGSWLTVV.

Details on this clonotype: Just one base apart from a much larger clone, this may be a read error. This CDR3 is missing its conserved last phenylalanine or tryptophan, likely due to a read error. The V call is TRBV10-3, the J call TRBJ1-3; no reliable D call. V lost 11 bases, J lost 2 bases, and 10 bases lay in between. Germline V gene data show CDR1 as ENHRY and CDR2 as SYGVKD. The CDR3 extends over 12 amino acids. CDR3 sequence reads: CASLGPGNTIYL. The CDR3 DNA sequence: TGTGCCTCCCTAGGACCTGGAAACACCATATATCTT.

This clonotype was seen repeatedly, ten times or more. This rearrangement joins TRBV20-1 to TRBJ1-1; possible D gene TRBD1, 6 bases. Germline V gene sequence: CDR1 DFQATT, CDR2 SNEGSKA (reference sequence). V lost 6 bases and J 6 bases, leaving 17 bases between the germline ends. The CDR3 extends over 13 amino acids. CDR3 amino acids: CSAERGGKPEAFF. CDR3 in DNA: TGCAGTGCCGAAAGGGGGGGGAAACCTGAAGCTTTCTTT.

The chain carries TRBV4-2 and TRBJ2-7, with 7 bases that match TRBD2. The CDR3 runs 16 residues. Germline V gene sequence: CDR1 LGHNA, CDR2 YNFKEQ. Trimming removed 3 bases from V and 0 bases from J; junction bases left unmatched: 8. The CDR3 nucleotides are TGTGCCAGCAGCCACGGGGGGAAAACCAGCTCCTACGAGCAGTACTTC. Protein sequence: CASSHGGKTSSYEQYF.

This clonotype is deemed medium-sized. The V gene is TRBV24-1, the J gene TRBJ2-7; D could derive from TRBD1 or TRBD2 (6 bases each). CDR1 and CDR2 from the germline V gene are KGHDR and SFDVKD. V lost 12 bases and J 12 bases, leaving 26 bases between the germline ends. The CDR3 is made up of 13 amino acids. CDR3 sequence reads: CASKAGSGAGRYF. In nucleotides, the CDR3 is TGTGCCTCTAAGGCGGGATCAGGGGCGGGGAGGTACTTC.

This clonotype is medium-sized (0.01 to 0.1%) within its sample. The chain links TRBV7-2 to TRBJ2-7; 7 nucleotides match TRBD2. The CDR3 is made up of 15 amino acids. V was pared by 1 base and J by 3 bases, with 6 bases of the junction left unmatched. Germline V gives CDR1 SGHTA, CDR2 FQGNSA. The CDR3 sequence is CASSLGGGGNYEQYF. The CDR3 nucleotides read TGTGCCAGCAGCTTAGGGGGCGGGGGTAACTACGAGCAGTACTTC.